The 4 T cell receptor beta chains below all came from one sample that was sequenced in a study of CD4 T cells in relation to SARS-CoV-2 and coronaviruses. These receptors are not linked to any known antigen. TCRdb keeps only in-frame clones here, not all; method: immunoSEQ multiplex PCR. The table shows around 35,000 clones, with 82% occurring only once. Sequenced: naive CD4+ T cells from PBMCs, cultured in vitro. Specified subset: naive CD4+ T cells isolated by negative enrichment. The receptor set was obtained from an adult with COVID-19.

The gene calls are TRBV4-1 and TRBJ1-3, with D perhaps matching TRBD1 (5 bases). V lost 1 base to trimming and J lost 4 bases, with 8 bases between them. The CDR3 runs 14 residues. Germline V lookup: CDR1 MGHRA, CDR2 YSYEKL. CDR3 bases: TGCGCCAGCAGCCAAGGGACATTAGGAAACACCATATATTTT. Translated: CASSQGTLGNTIYF.

This clone was detected once. The J gene is TRBJ2-1, the V gene TRBV28; D unclear. V was pared by 4 bases and J by 3 bases, with 10 bases between. CDR1 is MDHEN and CDR2 is SYDVKM in the germline V gene. The CDR3 extends over 14 amino acids. CDR3 DNA: TGTGCCAGCAGTTCCGAACCTAACTACAATGAGCAGTTCTTC. It encodes CASSSEPNYNEQFF.

This rearrangement joins TRBV4-1 to TRBJ2-1, with 8 bases lining up with TRBD2. V was pared by 4 bases and J by 0 bases, with 8 bases of the junction left unmatched. The germline V gene encodes CDR1 MGHRA and CDR2 YSYEKL. CDR3 size: 17 residues. The CDR3 DNA sequence: TGCGCCAGCAGCCGTCTTTCACTAGCGGTCTCCTACAATGAGCAGTTCTTC. This sequence encodes CASSRLSLAVSYNEQFF.

The gene calls are TRBV3-1 (or the pseudogene TRBV3-2) and TRBJ1-1; maybe TRBD1 (5 bases). CDR1 is LGHDT, CDR2 YNNKEL, per germline (reference sequence). This CDR3 has 13 amino acids. V lost 3 bases and J lost 2, with 7 bases in between. The CDR3 here is CASSHGGNTEAFF. The CDR3 bases are TGTGCCAGCAGCCATGGGGGAAACACTGAAGCTTTCTTT.